The T cell receptor (beta chain) described here comes from a study of blood T cell repertoires in COVID-19. In the study overall: There were acute and convalescent COVID-19 samples, and they came from the United States, Italy and Spain. T cells, B-cell-depleted T cells, or PBMCs supplied cDNA or gDNA.

In its sample, this clone was seen a few times. How the authors handled the data: Quantification of nucleated cells was approximated via reference gene primer amplification. Libraries were prepared by immunoSEQ multiplex PCR; TCRdb keeps only in-frame clonotypes and omits some of them. Clone size and the V and J calls come from that table; the DNA yielded D and trimming. The table lists 200,000 to 300,000 clones, roughly 76% of them singletons, with around 7.5% in the top ten. Enrolled during active infection, Seattle patients were then followed longitudinally. Source material: peripheral blood. The receptor was isolated from an elderly woman with COVID-19, enrolled during active disease.

CDR3 coding DNA: TGCGCCAGCAGACCAGGGGTCACTAATGAAAAACTGTTTTTT. As protein: CASRPGVTNEKLFF. The chain recombines TRBV5-1 with TRBJ1-4, with D possibly matching TRBD1 (6 bases). The V gene lost 5 bases and the J gene lost 2 bases, with 10 bases spanning the gap. Germline-derived CDR1 and CDR2 are SGHRS and YFSETQ. The CDR3 covers 14 residues.